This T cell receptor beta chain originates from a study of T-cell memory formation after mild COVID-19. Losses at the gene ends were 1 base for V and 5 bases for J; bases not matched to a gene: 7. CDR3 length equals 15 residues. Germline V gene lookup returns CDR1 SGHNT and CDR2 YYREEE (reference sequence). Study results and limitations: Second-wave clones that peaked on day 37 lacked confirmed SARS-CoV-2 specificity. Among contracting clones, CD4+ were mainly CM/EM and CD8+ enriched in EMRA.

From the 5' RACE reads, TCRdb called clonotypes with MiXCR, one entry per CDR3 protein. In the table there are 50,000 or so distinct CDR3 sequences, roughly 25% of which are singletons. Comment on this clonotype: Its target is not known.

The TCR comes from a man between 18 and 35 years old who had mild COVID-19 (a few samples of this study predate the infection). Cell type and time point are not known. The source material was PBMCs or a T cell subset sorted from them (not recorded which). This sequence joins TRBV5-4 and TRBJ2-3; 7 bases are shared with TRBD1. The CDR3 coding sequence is TGTGCCAGCAGCTTGCGGGCAGGGGGTGAAGATACGCAGTATTTT. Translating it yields CASSLRAGGEDTQYF.